This T cell receptor (beta chain) was obtained from a study of blood T cell repertoires in COVID-19 (dated by TCRdb to 2019 to 2021). Regarding the study in general: The collaborator samples originated in the United States, Italy and Spain and spanned the acute and convalescent phases of COVID-19. Subjects who had been exposed to COVID-19, were actively infected with it, or had recovered from it provided the deeply sampled blood TCRbeta repertoires that made up the dataset. Sample metadata almost always included a de-identified subject ID, COVID-19 status, age in years and sex. The repertoires were released in a freely available public database meant as a resource for research on the immune response to SARS-CoV-2. The samples were drawn from the first 160 participants of the ongoing ImmuneRACE study and from some 1,300 subjects provided by 6 global collaborators. The prospective study material was composed of cDNA or gDNA derived from T cells, B-cell-depleted T cells, or PBMCs. HLA class I and class II types, where available, came from metadata supplied by the sample provider rather than from assay-based typing. The paper's findings and limits, for the study overall: How much clinical and demographic metadata was included differed by source and by participant, and the metadata was provided uncurated.

The CDR3 covers 11 residues, taking in both the cysteine and the phenylalanine. The entry retains the CDR3 DNA only, 33 bases that are in frame from base 1. V is reduced by 0 bases and J by 14 bases, leaving a spacing of 10 bases between them. The germline V gene specifies SGHTA as CDR1 and FQGNSA as CDR2. At one collaborating source in Seattle, patients were enrolled during active infection and were followed longitudinally through the course of disease. Collaborating institutions collected whole blood in K2EDTA tubes following their own protocols. For TCRbeta analysis, collaborators shipped samples in one of three forms: frozen whole blood, isolated PBMCs, or DNA extracted from either of those sample types. As concerns this clone: The target of this receptor is not known. One base away there is no much larger clone; base qualities are not given.

TCRbeta CDR3 regions were amplified from genomic DNA using the immunoSEQ Assay, a bias-controlled multiplex PCR. In the paper's pipeline: The number of nucleated cells in each sample was estimated from the amplification of reference gene primers within the assay. Sequence reads were collapsed and filtered to measure the absolute abundance of every unique TCRbeta CDR3 rearrangement. For each sample, productive Simpson clonality was calculated as the square root of Simpson's diversity index across productive rearrangements. As stored in TCRdb, this immuneACCESS dataset retains in-frame rearrangements with V and J assigned. A fraction of the clones does not appear; measured against another copy, unresolved V genes explain less than half of the discrepancy, and the remainder lacks a known reason. The DNA gave D and trimming, while V, J and clone size come from that table. The sample data list under 350,000 clones, and roughly 90% of these were observed just once. The ten largest clones add up to approximately 7.5% of the sample.

Input material: peripheral blood. The receptor comes from a woman aged 30 to 39 with COVID-19, enrolled during active disease. Recombination linked TRBV7-2 to TRBJ1-1; the D gene is not confidently resolved. The base sequence is TGTGCCAGCAGCTTAGCTGGCCCTGCCTTCTTT. It codes for CASSLAGPAFF. Supplemented by the reference TRBV7-2 and TRBJ1-1 proteins around the CDR3, the complete variable domain is GAGVSQSPSNKVTEKGKDVELRCDPISGHTALYWYRQSLGQGLEFLIYFQGNSAPDKSGLPSDRFSAERTGGSVSTLTIQRTQQEDSAVYLCASSLAGPAFFGQGTRLTVV.